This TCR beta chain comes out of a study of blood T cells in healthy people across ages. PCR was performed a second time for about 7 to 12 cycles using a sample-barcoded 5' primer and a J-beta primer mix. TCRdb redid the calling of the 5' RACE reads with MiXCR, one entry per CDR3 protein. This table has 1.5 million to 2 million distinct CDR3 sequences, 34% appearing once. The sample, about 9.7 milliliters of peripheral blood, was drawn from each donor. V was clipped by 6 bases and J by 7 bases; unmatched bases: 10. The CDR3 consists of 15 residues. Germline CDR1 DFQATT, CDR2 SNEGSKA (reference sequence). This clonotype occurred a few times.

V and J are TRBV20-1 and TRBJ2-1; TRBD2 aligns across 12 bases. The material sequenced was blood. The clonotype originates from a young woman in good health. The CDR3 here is CSAISTSGRRNEQFF. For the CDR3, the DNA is TGCAGTGCCATATCCACTAGCGGGAGGAGAAATGAGCAGTTCTTC.